This T cell receptor (beta chain) originates from a study of blood T cells in healthy people across ages. Overall study results and limits: There were more naive CD4+ cells and higher diversity in long-lived donors than in aged donors.

From germline, CDR1 is SGHAT and CDR2 FQNNGV. The CDR3 is 17 amino acids. The ends lost 5 bases at V and 0 bases at J; junction bases unmatched: 10. Alongside a J-beta primer mix, a sample-barcoded 5' primer served in a second PCR lasting about 6 to 12 cycles. Researchers report that a template-switch adaptor with 12 random nucleotides tagged each cDNA molecule. Via MiXCR, TCRdb re-called the 5' RACE reads, giving one row per CDR3 protein. The profile shows almost 1 million distinct CDR3 sequences, approximately 50% of them singletons. In regard to this clonotype: Antigen specificity is unknown.

Sequenced sample: blood. The rearrangement links TRBV11-2 to TRBJ2-1; 7 bases align to TRBD2. This receptor was identified in a woman in her sixties in good health. CDR3 DNA sequence: TGTGCCAGCAGCCAGGGACTACCACTTGGCTCCTACAATGAGCAGTTCTTC. It encodes CASSQGLPLGSYNEQFF.